Below are 26 T cell receptor beta chains sequenced from a single sample in a study of blood T cell repertoires in COVID-19. Using immunoSEQ multiplex PCR, the repertoire was profiled, and TCRdb retains in-frame clones only, with some absent. The sample contains some 200,000 clones, 85% to 90% of which appear only once. The sample taken for sequencing was PBMCs or T cells enriched from blood (not recorded which). These receptors were taken from a young woman in a cohort exposed to, infected with or recovered from COVID-19 (not recorded which).

The rearrangement links TRBV6-5 to TRBJ1-2, with D unclear. CDR3 size: 15 residues. Germline CDR1 MNHEY, CDR2 SVGAGI. Trimming took 6 bases from V and 5 from J, leaving 19 bases between them. CDR3 loop: CASRLPGSFGYGYTF. The CDR3 nucleotides are TGTGCCAGCAGACTCCCGGGGTCCTTTGGTTATGGCTACACCTTC.

The chain combines TRBV5-1 with TRBJ2-3; TRBD2 matches 8 bases. Germline-derived CDR1 and CDR2 are SGHRS and YFSETQ. This CDR3 has 17 residues. V lost 0 bases, J lost 2 bases, and 8 bases stayed unmatched. This CDR3 reads CASSLVSKAGATDTQYF. The CDR3 DNA follows: TGCGCCAGCAGCTTGGTTTCGAAAGCGGGGGCCACAGATACGCAGTATTTT.

This clone was seen more than once but under ten times. The chain couples TRBV6-1 to TRBJ2-3; 12 bases line up with TRBD2. V was pared by 2 bases and J by 4 bases, with 1 base of the junction left unmatched. The CDR3 sequence is 15 residues long. The germline V gene encodes CDR1 MNHNS and CDR2 SASEGT. The DNA for the CDR3 is TGTGCCAGCAGTGAACTAGCGGGGGGGCCAGATACGCAGTATTTT. This sequence encodes CASSELAGGPDTQYF.

This rearrangement joins TRBV19 to TRBJ2-3; TRBD2 aligns across 10 bases. Losses at the gene ends were 1 base for V and 5 bases for J; bases not matched to a gene: 6. The germline V gene encodes CDR1 LNHDA and CDR2 SQIVND (reference sequence). The CDR3 spans 16 residues. The CDR3 DNA is TGTGCCAGTAGTATAGTAGCGGGGGGCCCTAAAGATACGCAGTATTTT. This codes for CASSIVAGGPKDTQYF.

The CDR3: CASSAPGDPGGQYF. CDR3 coding DNA: TGTGCCAGCAGTGCTCCGGGGGATCCCGGCGGGCAGTACTTC. This chain connects TRBV2 to TRBJ2-7, with D possibly being TRBD2 (6 bases). Germline lookup yields CDR1 SNHLY and CDR2 FYNNEI. The CDR3 extends over 14 amino acids. V gave up 4 bases and J gave up 9 bases, with 19 bases separating them.

The chain couples TRBV6-1 to TRBJ1-3; D is uncertain. This CDR3 is 15 amino acids long. Germline V gene sequence: CDR1 MNHNS, CDR2 SASEGT. Trimming cost V 0 bases and J 2 bases, with 8 bases left between them. CDR3 in DNA: TGTGCCAGCAGTGAAGCCGGGGAGACTGGAAACACCATATATTTT. Its translation: CASSEAGETGNTIYF.

In its sample, this clone was seen a few times. The chain couples TRBV27 to TRBJ2-7; 7 bases align to TRBD1. The V segment lost 4 bases and the J segment 3 bases; nucleotides outside the gene matches: 9. Germline CDR1 is MNHEY and CDR2 is SMNVEV (reference sequence). This CDR3 has 15 amino acids. CDR3 DNA: TGTGCCAGCAGTTCCAGACAGGGATCGCTCTACGAGCAGTACTTC. This encodes CASSSRQGSLYEQYF.

CDR3 sequence: CASSVGGLSSYEQYF. In DNA, the CDR3 is TGTGCCAGCAGCGTAGGCGGACTTTCCTCCTACGAGCAGTACTTC. V usage is TRBV9 and J usage is TRBJ2-7, with D possibly TRBD2 on 5 matching bases. Trimming cost V 0 bases and J 0 bases, with 10 bases left between them. Germline CDR1 reads SGDLS; CDR2 reads YYNGEE. The CDR3 contains 15 residues.

The chain combines TRBV29-1 with TRBJ1-2; 7 bases match TRBD1. Germline lookup yields CDR1 SQVTM and CDR2 ANQGSEA. This CDR3 is built from 13 residues. V shed 4 bases, J shed 8 bases, and the junction held 10 bases outside the gene matches. CDR3 residues: CSVVGDREEGYTF. The CDR3 DNA reads as TGCAGCGTTGTCGGCGACAGGGAAGAAGGCTACACCTTC.

This clone was detected once. The J gene is TRBJ2-7, the V gene TRBV30, with TRBD2 matching 8 bases. V shed 0 bases, J shed 2 bases, and the junction held 6 bases outside the gene matches. The CDR3 is made up of 15 amino acids. In germline, CDR1 is GTSNPN, CDR2 SVGIG (reference sequence). The CDR3 DNA reads as TGTGCCTGGAGTGTACCGGGACTAGACCCCTACGAGCAGTACTTC. Translated, it gives CAWSVPGLDPYEQYF.

This sequence joins TRBV27 and TRBJ2-2; a possible D gene is TRBD1 (5 bases). The ends were cut back, 4 bases at V and 5 bases at J, with 14 bases in the middle. This CDR3 spans 15 amino acids. Germline CDR1 and CDR2: MNHEY and SMNVEV (reference sequence). The CDR3 sequence: CASSYQGHGTGELFF. In DNA form, the CDR3 reads TGTGCCAGCAGTTATCAAGGACACGGAACCGGGGAGCTGTTTTTT.

This clone was observed a few times. V gene TRBV10-3 combines with J gene TRBJ1-2, with 11 bases aligning to TRBD1. Per germline, CDR1 ENHRY and CDR2 SYGVKD. The CDR3 loop spans 15 amino acids. With 6 bases clipped from V and 1 base from J, the junction kept 4 bases outside the gene matches. This CDR3 reads CAIRPGTGGNYGYTF. The CDR3 nucleotides read TGTGCCATCAGGCCTGGGACAGGGGGTAACTATGGCTACACCTTC.

Here the CDR3 reads CATSDFPDRVNQPQHF. Here the CDR3 DNA reads TGTGCCACCAGTGATTTTCCCGACAGGGTTAATCAGCCCCAGCATTTT. V usage is TRBV24-1 and J usage is TRBJ1-5; 7 nucleotides match TRBD1. The germline CDR1 and CDR2 sequences are KGHDR and SFDVKD. This CDR3 comprises 16 residues. V shed 1 base and J 4 bases; nucleotides not matched to a gene: 6.

The chain is built from TRBV19 and TRBJ1-1, with TRBD1 as a possible D gene (6 bases). The germline CDR1 and CDR2 sequences are LNHDA and SQIVND (reference sequence). The CDR3 covers 11 residues. V dropped 7 bases and J dropped 8 bases, with 11 bases sitting between them. The CDR3 is CASIGTQEAFF. Here the CDR3 DNA reads TGTGCCAGTATCGGGACACAGGAAGCTTTCTTT.

This clone has just one count. The J gene is TRBJ1-3, the V gene TRBV6-1, with unresolved D. This CDR3 is built from 15 residues. V lost 1 base and J 1 base, leaving 8 bases between the germline ends. Germline V gene sequence: CDR1 MNHNS, CDR2 SASEGT. CDR3 nucleotides: TGTGCCAGCAGTGAAGTGGGGAGATCTGGAAACACCATATATTTT. Translating gives CASSEVGRSGNTIYF.

The CDR3 DNA follows: TGTGCCAGCAGCCAAGATAAGAGTAAAAATAACTATGGCTACACCTTC. This encodes CASSQDKSKNNYGYTF. The chain carries TRBV4-2 and TRBJ1-2; D remains ambiguous. The CDR3 is made up of 16 amino acids. V was cut by 0 bases and J by 1 base, with 12 bases left in between. Germline CDR1 and CDR2: LGHNA and YNFKEQ.

V and J are TRBV5-1 and TRBJ2-1; TRBD1 aligns across 7 bases. From germline, CDR1 is SGHRS and CDR2 YFSETQ. V gave up 3 bases and J gave up 2 bases; unmatched junction bases: 14. The CDR3 covers 18 residues. The CDR3 protein is CASSSPLSGTEAYNEQFF. CDR3 bases: TGCGCCAGCAGCTCCCCTCTTTCCGGGACAGAAGCCTACAATGAGCAGTTCTTC.

The chain employs TRBV4-2 and TRBJ2-1; D unresolved. The CDR3 has 13 residues. Germline assignment: CDR1 LGHNA and CDR2 YNFKEQ. Between the trimmed V and J ends, which lost 0 bases and 5 bases, there was a span of 5 bases. CDR3 protein: CASSQDTNNEQFF. As DNA, the CDR3 is TGTGCCAGCAGCCAAGATACAAACAATGAGCAGTTCTTC.

Only one count was recorded for this clone. V gene TRBV3-1 (or the pseudogene TRBV3-2) combines with J gene TRBJ1-5; D is ambiguous. This CDR3 has 14 residues. With 1 base removed from V and 2 bases from J, the gap between germline ends came to 6 bases. Germline V gives CDR1 LGHDT, CDR2 YNNKEL (reference sequence). As DNA, the CDR3 is TGTGCCAGCAGCCAAGGAGGTGGCAATCAGCCCCAGCATTTT. Residues: CASSQGGGNQPQHF.

V and J are TRBV9 and TRBJ2-3; 9 bases are a match to TRBD2. The CDR3 has 16 amino acids. In germline, CDR1 is SGDLS, CDR2 YYNGEE. After removal of 0 bases from V and 2 bases from J, the junction contained 4 bases not matched to a gene. The CDR3 sequence: CASSVGLAGITDTQYF. CDR3 DNA sequence: TGTGCCAGCAGCGTAGGTCTAGCGGGGATCACAGATACGCAGTATTTT.

In nucleotides, the CDR3 is TGTGCCAGCAGTTCGGGACAGGTCTCAACTAATGAAAAACTGTTTTTT. Translating gives CASSSGQVSTNEKLFF. The chain uses TRBV28 and TRBJ1-4; 8 nucleotides match TRBD1. With 4 bases clipped from V and 0 bases from J, the junction kept 4 bases outside the gene matches. CDR1 MDHEN and CDR2 SYDVKM come from the germline V gene. This CDR3 has 16 residues.

This rearrangement joins TRBV5-4 to TRBJ1-6; D remains ambiguous. The germline V gene encodes CDR1 SGHNT and CDR2 YYREEE (reference sequence). V lost 5 bases and J 5 bases, leaving 5 bases between the germline ends. The CDR3 extends over 12 amino acids. The DNA for the CDR3 is TGTGCCAGCAGGCAGGATAATTCACCCCTCCACTTT. This translates into CASRQDNSPLHF.

The chain combines TRBV30 with TRBJ1-6; TRBD1 might be the D (6 bases). CDR1 is GTSNPN, CDR2 SVGIG, per germline (reference sequence). V gave up 4 bases and J gave up 9 bases, with 10 bases separating them. The CDR3 spans 12 residues. The CDR3 nucleotides read TGTGCCTGGACCCAGGGGATTTCACCCCTCCACTTT. Its protein is CAWTQGISPLHF.

V is TRBV6-5 and J is TRBJ2-1; weak D call: TRBD2 (7 bases). This CDR3 contains 16 residues. Germline lookup yields CDR1 MNHEY and CDR2 SVGAGI. V lost 0 bases and J lost 8, with 17 bases in between. CDR3 in amino acids: CASSYSRGGPGHEQFF. In DNA form, the CDR3 reads TGTGCCAGCAGTTACTCGAGGGGGGGGCCTGGCCATGAGCAGTTCTTC.

This clone was counted between two and nine times. The CDR3 reads CASSPGTSNEQFF. DNA of the CDR3: TGTGCCAGCAGCCCCGGGACTAGCAATGAGCAGTTCTTC. The V gene is TRBV14, the J gene TRBJ2-1; 8 nucleotides agree with TRBD2. J was trimmed by 6 bases and V by 4 bases; bases with no gene match: 2. There are 13 residues in the CDR3. CDR1 and CDR2 from the germline V gene are SGHDN and FVKESK.

V is TRBV10-3 and J is TRBJ2-2; 7 positions match TRBD2. V lost 5 bases, J lost 4 bases, and 4 bases stayed unmatched. In germline, CDR1 is ENHRY, CDR2 SYGVKD. The CDR3 length is 14 residues. The CDR3 DNA sequence: TGTGCCATCAGTTCCGGGACTATCACCGGGGAGCTGTTTTTT. Amino acid sequence: CAISSGTITGELFF.